What follows are 14 T cell receptor beta chains derived from one specimen sequenced in a study of molecular identifiers for immune sequencing clone quantification. MiXCR was run by TCRdb on the PCR reads, yielding one entry per CDR3 protein. Here the sample spans over 600,000 distinct CDR3 sequences, just under 20% being singletons. The specimen sequenced was naive CD8+ T cells from blood, with Jurkat cell RNA spiked in. Subset denoted: FACS-sorted CD8+CD4-CCR7+CD45RA+ naive T cells. The source of these receptors is a human donor in good health. Some libraries in this study had Jurkat cell RNA spiked in.

This clonotype was observed a few times. CDR3 protein: CATSDRGGYEQYF. The CDR3 bases are TGTGCCACCAGTGATCGTGGGGGGTACGAGCAGTACTTC. The chain is built from TRBV24-1 and TRBJ2-7; D perhaps matches TRBD2 (6 bases). The CDR3 is 13 residues long. The V end was cut by 3 bases, the J end by 4 bases, with 9 bases between. The germline V gene has CDR1 KGHDR and CDR2 SFDVKD.

This clonotype was counted between two and nine times. V is TRBV6-5 and J is TRBJ2-1; tentative D call: TRBD2 (5 bases). V lost 3 bases to trimming and J lost 9 bases, with 12 bases between them. Germline CDR1 and CDR2: MNHEY and SVGAGI. The CDR3 has 13 residues. For the CDR3, the DNA is TGTGCCAGCAGTTATGGGGTAGCGATTGAGCAGTTCTTC. Translation gives CASSYGVAIEQFF.

As regards this clonotype: A much larger clone lies one base from this, so it may be a read error. The V gene is TRBV12-3 or TRBV12-4, the J gene TRBJ1-1; no clear D gene. This CDR3 is built from 13 residues. The V end was cut by 6 bases, the J end by 2 bases, with 10 bases between. The CDR3 protein is CASSIDKNTEAFF. Written as DNA, the CDR3 is TGTGCCAGCAGCATAGACAAAAACACTGAAGCTTTCTTT.

This clonotype was counted at least ten times. The gene calls are TRBV29-1 and TRBJ2-7; the D gene is possibly TRBD2 (6 bases). The CDR3 is made up of 14 amino acids. Trimming removed 7 bases at V and 0 bases at J, with 16 bases between. From germline, CDR1 is SQVTM and CDR2 ANQGSEA. The CDR3 nucleotides read TGCAGCGCCGGGGACTCTCCGAGCTCCTACGAGCAGTACTTC. Amino acid sequence: CSAGDSPSSYEQYF.

Details on this clonotype: The junction departs from germline at one end; a sequencing error may be responsible. The rearrangement links TRBV5-3 to TRBJ2-1; TRBD1 or TRBD2 may be the D gene (5 bases each). TRBV5-3 is an ORF; its function is uncertain. The CDR3 sequence is 16 residues long. The CDR3 sequence is CASSFSGTLPYNEQFF. The CDR3 DNA reads as TGTGCCAGCAGCTTTTCCGGGACCCTCCCCTACAATGAGCAGTTCTTC.

This clonotype occurred a few times. The chain uses TRBV16 and TRBJ2-7; 8 positions agree with TRBD1. CDR3 length: 15 amino acids. The V and J ends lost 4 bases and 7 bases, in that order; junction bases with no gene match: 12. The germline CDR1 and CDR2 sequences are KGHSY and FQNENV. The CDR3 nucleotides are TGTGCCAGCAGCCCCAACCGGGACAGGACAAGGGAGCAGTACTTC. Its protein product is CASSPNRDRTREQYF.

This clonotype appeared many times. This chain joins TRBV5-5 and TRBJ1-1; D not resolved. The CDR3 is made up of 13 amino acids. Germline V gene sequence: CDR1 SGHKS, CDR2 YYEKEE (reference sequence). The V gene lost 8 bases and the J gene lost 2 bases, with 13 bases spanning the gap. The chain's CDR3 is CASDDGHNTEAFF. The CDR3 DNA is TGTGCCAGTGACGATGGGCACAACACTGAAGCTTTCTTT. Full variable domain (rest looked up from reference TRBV5-5 and TRBJ1-1): DAGVTQSPTHLIKTRGQQVTLRCSPISGHKSVSWYQQVLGQGPQFIFQYYEKEERGRGNFPDRFSARQFPNYSSELNVNALLLGDSALYLCASDDGHNTEAFFGQGTRLTVV.

This clonotype was recorded many times. The V gene is TRBV28, the J gene TRBJ2-7; no clear D. The CDR3 contains 13 residues. Germline CDR1 and CDR2: MDHEN and SYDVKM. V lost 6 bases and J lost 5, with 14 bases in between. In DNA form, the CDR3 reads TGTGCCAGCAGCCCGCCAGTGTCCCACGAGCAGTACTTC. Protein sequence: CASSPPVSHEQYF.

Worth noting for this clonotype: The junction departs from the called germline gene at one end, perhaps through a read error. This chain links TRBV6-5 with TRBJ1-2; D possibly corresponds to TRBD1 (5 bases). The CDR3 has 16 residues. Germline CDR1 reads MNHEY; CDR2 reads SVGAGI. CDR3 protein: CASSNSPRDYDYGYTF. The DNA of the CDR3 is TGTGCCAGCAGTAACTCTCCCAGGGATTATGACTATGGCTACACCTTC.

This clonotype showed up many times. The chain carries TRBV5-6 and TRBJ1-2; 10 nucleotides agree with TRBD1. The CDR3 covers 14 residues. V lost 2 bases to trimming and J lost 6 bases; unmatched junction nucleotides: 4. Germline loops: CDR1 SGHDT, CDR2 YYEEEE. CDR3 sequence (DNA): TGTGCCAGCAGCTTCAGGACAGGGGGGCATGGCTACACCTTC. This encodes CASSFRTGGHGYTF.

This clonotype was observed at least ten times. The gene calls are TRBV7-9 and TRBJ2-2; D is uncertain. This CDR3 spans 12 amino acids. Germline loops: CDR1 SEHNR, CDR2 FQNEAQ (reference sequence). The germline V and J ends were trimmed by 8 bases and 3 bases, with 7 bases remaining between them. The CDR3 protein is CASLGDTGELFF. DNA for the CDR3: TGTGCCAGCCTGGGCGACACCGGGGAGCTGTTTTTT.

There are many counts of this clonotype. The chain links TRBV20-1 to TRBJ2-2; 9 bases are a match to TRBD2. The CDR3 is made up of 16 amino acids. Per the germline V gene, CDR1 is DFQATT and CDR2 is SNEGSKA (reference sequence). Trimming cost V 1 base and J 2 bases; bases outside gene matches: 5. The DNA of the CDR3 is TGCAGTGCTAGAGTGGCTAGCGGGACCAACACCGGGGAGCTGTTTTTT. Translated: CSARVASGTNTGELFF.

This clonotype was detected ten times or more. V and J are TRBV5-4 and TRBJ2-7; D perhaps matches TRBD2 (6 bases). Trimming cost V 0 bases and J 5 bases, with 9 bases left between them. The CDR3 runs 13 residues. In germline, CDR1 is SGHNT, CDR2 YYREEE (reference sequence). CDR3 residues: CASSLDGGDEQYF. CDR3 DNA sequence: TGTGCCAGCAGCTTGGATGGAGGGGACGAGCAGTACTTC.

This clonotype appeared many times. The CDR3 DNA is TGTGCCAGCAGCGTTGGGTTCGTTGCTAACACCGGGGAGCTGTTTTTT. Translated, it gives CASSVGFVANTGELFF. This chain connects TRBV9 to TRBJ2-2; D gene unclear. CDR1 and CDR2 from the germline V gene are SGDLS and YYNGEE. This CDR3 region has 16 residues. Trimming removed 2 bases at V and 2 bases at J, with 13 bases between.